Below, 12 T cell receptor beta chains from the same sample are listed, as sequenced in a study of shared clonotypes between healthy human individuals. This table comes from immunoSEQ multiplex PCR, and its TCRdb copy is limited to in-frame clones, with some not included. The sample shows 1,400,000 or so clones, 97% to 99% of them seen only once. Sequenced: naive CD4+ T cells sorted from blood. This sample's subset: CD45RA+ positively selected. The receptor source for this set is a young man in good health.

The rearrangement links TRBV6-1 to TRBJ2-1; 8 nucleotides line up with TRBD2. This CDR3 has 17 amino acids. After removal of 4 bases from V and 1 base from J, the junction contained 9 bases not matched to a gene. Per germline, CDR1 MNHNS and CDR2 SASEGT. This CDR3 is CASSGAGGSISYNEQFF. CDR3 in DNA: TGTGCCAGCAGTGGGGCGGGAGGCTCAATATCCTACAATGAGCAGTTCTTC.

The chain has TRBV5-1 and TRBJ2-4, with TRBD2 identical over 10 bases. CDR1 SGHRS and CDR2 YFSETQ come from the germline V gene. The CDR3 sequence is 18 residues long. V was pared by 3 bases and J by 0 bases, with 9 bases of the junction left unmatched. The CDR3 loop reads CASSWTGSSGGAKNIQYF. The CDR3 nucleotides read TGCGCCAGCAGCTGGACTGGATCTAGCGGGGGAGCCAAAAACATTCAGTACTTC.

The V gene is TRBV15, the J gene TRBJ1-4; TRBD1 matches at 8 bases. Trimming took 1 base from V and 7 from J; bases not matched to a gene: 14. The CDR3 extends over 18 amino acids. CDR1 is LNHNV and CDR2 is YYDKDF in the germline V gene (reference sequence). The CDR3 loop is CATSRARLQGALVEKLFF. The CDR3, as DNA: TGTGCCACCAGCAGAGCCCGCCTCCAGGGGGCGCTTGTTGAAAAACTGTTTTTT.

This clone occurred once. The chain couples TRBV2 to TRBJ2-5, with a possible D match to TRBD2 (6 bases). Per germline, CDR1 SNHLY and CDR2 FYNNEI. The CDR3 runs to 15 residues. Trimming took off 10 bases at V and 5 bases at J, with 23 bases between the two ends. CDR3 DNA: TGTGCCACCGAGTCCCGAAGGCTCGGAGGGGAGACCCAGTACTTC. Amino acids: CATESRRLGGETQYF.

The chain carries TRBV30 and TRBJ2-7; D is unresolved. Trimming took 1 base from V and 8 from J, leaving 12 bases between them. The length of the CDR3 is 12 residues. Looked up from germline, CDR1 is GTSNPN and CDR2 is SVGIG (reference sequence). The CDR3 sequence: CAWSDSSQKQYF. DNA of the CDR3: TGTGCCTGGAGTGACAGCTCTCAAAAGCAGTACTTC.

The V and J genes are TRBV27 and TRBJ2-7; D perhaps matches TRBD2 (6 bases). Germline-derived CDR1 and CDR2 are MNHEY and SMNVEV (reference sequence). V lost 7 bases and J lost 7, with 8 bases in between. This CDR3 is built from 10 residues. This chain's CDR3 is CASKRVEQYF. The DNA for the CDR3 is TGTGCCAGCAAGCGGGTGGAGCAGTACTTC.

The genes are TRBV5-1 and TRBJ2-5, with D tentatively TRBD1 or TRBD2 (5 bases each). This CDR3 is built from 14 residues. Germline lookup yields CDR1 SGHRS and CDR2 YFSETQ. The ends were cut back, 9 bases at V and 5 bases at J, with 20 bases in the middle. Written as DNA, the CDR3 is TGCGCCACCGGCGTCTCAGGGACGAGGGAGACCCAGTACTTC. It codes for CATGVSGTRETQYF.

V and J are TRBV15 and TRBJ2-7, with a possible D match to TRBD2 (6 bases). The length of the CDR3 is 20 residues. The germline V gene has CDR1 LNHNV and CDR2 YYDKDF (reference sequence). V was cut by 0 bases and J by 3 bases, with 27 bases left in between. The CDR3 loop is CATSREEPSLLGLAIYEQYF. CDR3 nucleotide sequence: TGTGCCACCAGCAGAGAGGAGCCGTCTTTATTGGGACTTGCCATCTACGAGCAGTACTTC. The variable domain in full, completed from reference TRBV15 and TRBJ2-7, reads DAMVIQNPRYQVTQFGKPVTLSCSQTLNHNVMYWYQQKSSQAPKLLFHYYDKDFNNEADTPDNFQSRRPNTSFCFLDIRSPGLGDTAMYLCATSREEPSLLGLAIYEQYFGPGTRLTVT.

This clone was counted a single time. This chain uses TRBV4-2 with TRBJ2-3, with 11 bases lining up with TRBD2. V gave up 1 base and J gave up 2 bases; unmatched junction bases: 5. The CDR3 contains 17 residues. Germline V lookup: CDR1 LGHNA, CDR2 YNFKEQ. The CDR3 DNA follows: TGTGCCAGCAGCCAAGGGGGGACTAGCGGACCCACAGATACGCAGTATTTT. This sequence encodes CASSQGGTSGPTDTQYF.

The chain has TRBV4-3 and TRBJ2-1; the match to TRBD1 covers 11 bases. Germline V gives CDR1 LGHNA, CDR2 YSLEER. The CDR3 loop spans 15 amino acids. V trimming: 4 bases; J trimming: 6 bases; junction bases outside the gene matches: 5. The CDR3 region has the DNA TGCGCCAGCAGCCTGGGACAGGGGGTTGGCAATGAGCAGTTCTTC. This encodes CASSLGQGVGNEQFF.

The CDR3 reads CAISERANEQFF. DNA of the CDR3: TGTGCCATCAGTGAGAGGGCCAATGAGCAGTTCTTC. The chain is built from TRBV10-3 and TRBJ2-1; D gene uncertain. The V and J ends lost 2 bases and 6 bases respectively, with 5 bases between them. Germline CDR1 is ENHRY and CDR2 is SYGVKD. This CDR3 is built from 12 residues.

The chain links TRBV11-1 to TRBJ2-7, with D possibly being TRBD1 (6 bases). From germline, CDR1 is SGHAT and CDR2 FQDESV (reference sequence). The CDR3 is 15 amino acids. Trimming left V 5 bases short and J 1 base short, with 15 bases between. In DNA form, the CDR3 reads TGTGCCAGCAGCCCGAGAACAGGGCCTTCCTACGAGCAGTACTTC. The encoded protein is CASSPRTGPSYEQYF.